These 8 T cell receptor beta chains came from one sample sequenced in a study of T cells in tuberculosis. Here immunoSEQ multiplex PCR was the method, and the copy in TCRdb shows in-frame clones only, minus some. The sample lists approximately 59,000 clones, around 90% occurring once. Thawed, overnight-rested PBMC were stained with GMM-loaded CD1B tetramer, viability dye and anti-CD3, then sorted. CD1B tetramers were loaded with Rhodococcus equi-derived C32 glucose monomycolate. The sample consisted of CD1b-GMM tetramer-negative cells sorted from PBMCs. These receptor sequences come from an adult woman with latent tuberculosis.

This clone was counted between two and nine times. The chain recombines TRBV23-1 with TRBJ2-3, with 14 bases fitting TRBD2. TRBV23-1 is noted as an ORF with a role that remains uncertain. This CDR3 is 19 amino acids long. Trimming took 6 bases from V and 1 from J; bases not matched to a gene: 12. The CDR3 nucleotides read TGCGCCAGCAGAGCCTTCCGACTAGCGGGGGGGGGTGGCACAGATACGCAGTATTTT. Protein: CASRAFRLAGGGGTDTQYF.

The genes are TRBV6-1 and TRBJ2-7; 8 bases align to TRBD2. The junction had 8 bases not matched to a gene; V was cut back by 0 bases and J by 4 bases. The CDR3 has 16 residues. Germline assignment: CDR1 MNHNS and CDR2 SASEGT. CDR3 sequence: CASSEARRGGLYEQYF. The CDR3 nucleotides are TGTGCCAGCAGTGAAGCCCGACGGGGGGGGCTATACGAGCAGTACTTC.

The chain combines TRBV27 with TRBJ2-7, with TRBD2 as a possible D gene (6 bases). Trimming left V 0 bases short and J 0 bases short, with 15 bases between. The CDR3 consists of 17 residues. The V gene's germline CDR1 is MNHEY and CDR2 SMNVEV (reference sequence). The CDR3 DNA is TGTGCCAGCAGTTTATCGATCGGGGAGGCGGGCTCCTACGAGCAGTACTTC. It encodes CASSLSIGEAGSYEQYF.

This chain links TRBV11-2 with TRBJ2-7, with 7 bases identical to TRBD1. V gave up 5 bases and J gave up 3 bases; unmatched junction bases: 4. The CDR3 is 13 amino acids. From germline, CDR1 is SGHAT and CDR2 FQNNGV. The CDR3 reads CASSHDRVYEQYF. The CDR3 DNA reads TGTGCCAGCAGCCACGACAGGGTCTACGAGCAGTACTTC.

The chain uses TRBV27 and TRBJ1-2; TRBD1 might be the D (6 bases). The CDR3 consists of 13 residues. Deletions cut 2 bases from V and 8 bases from J, with 12 bases between. CDR1 is MNHEY, CDR2 SMNVEV, per germline (reference sequence). CDR3 sequence reads: CASSLVRGRGYTF. The CDR3 nucleotides are TGTGCCAGCAGTTTAGTCAGGGGCCGCGGCTACACCTTC.

This chain uses TRBV5-4 with TRBJ2-4; D not certain. The CDR3 runs 15 residues. Trimming took off 4 bases at V and 0 bases at J, with 11 bases between the two ends. Looked up from germline, CDR1 is SGHNT and CDR2 is YYREEE (reference sequence). CDR3 in DNA: TGTGCCAGCAGCCTTGGCAGGTTAGCCAAAAACATTCAGTACTTC. Protein sequence: CASSLGRLAKNIQYF. Full variable domain (outside the CDR3, taken from reference TRBV5-4 and TRBJ2-4): ETGVTQSPTHLIKTRGQQVTLRCSSQSGHNTVSWYQQALGQGPQFIFQYYREEENGRGNFPPRFSGLQFPNYSSELNVNALELDDSALYLCASSLGRLAKNIQYFGAGTRLSVL.

The chain joins TRBV4-3 to TRBJ2-5; 8 nucleotides align to TRBD2. Losses at the gene ends were 0 bases for V and 4 bases for J; bases not matched to a gene: 7. CDR3 size: 16 residues. The germline CDR1 and CDR2 sequences are LGHNA and YSLEER. The CDR3 here is CASSQDNLAGGETQYF. For the CDR3, the DNA is TGCGCCAGCAGCCAAGATAACCTAGCGGGCGGAGAGACCCAGTACTTC.

The chain is built from TRBV28 and TRBJ1-2; D is possibly TRBD1 (5 bases). Germline V CDR1 and CDR2: MDHEN, SYDVKM. The CDR3 runs 13 residues. Trimming took 6 bases from V and 3 from J, leaving 11 bases between them. CDR3 loop: CASRRQLDYGYTF. The CDR3 nucleotides are TGTGCCAGCAGAAGACAGCTAGACTATGGCTACACCTTC.